The 19 T cell receptor beta chains below were found in one sample sequenced in a study of response to subunit inactivated influenza vaccine. TCRdb reprocessed the RT-PCR reads via MiXCR and lists one record per CDR3 protein. This table has about 610,000 distinct CDR3 sequences, less than 15% appearing once. Specimen: PBMCs from blood, collected about 11 days after vaccination. Receptors originate from a man over 45 who received an inactivated influenza vaccine.

The gene calls are TRBV30 and TRBJ2-2; 8 bases are shared with TRBD1. This CDR3 spans 14 amino acids. Per the germline V gene, CDR1 is GTSNPN and CDR2 is SVGIG (reference sequence). The V gene end was trimmed by 2 bases and the J gene end by 6 bases; junction bases not matched to a gene: 5. CDR3 residues: CAWSPGTGPGELFF. The CDR3, as DNA: TGTGCCTGGAGTCCCGGGACAGGCCCCGGGGAGCTGTTTTTT.

V gene TRBV12-3 or TRBV12-4 combines with J gene TRBJ2-3; 7 nucleotides line up with TRBD2. This CDR3 has 12 residues. J gave up 9 bases and V 3 bases, and 3 bases lay outside the gene matches. As DNA, the CDR3 is TGTGCCAGCAGTTTCGGAGCGGGAACGCAGTATTTT. Translation gives CASSFGAGTQYF.

The sample holds a few counts of this clonotype. The V call is TRBV29-1, the J call TRBJ1-1; D remains ambiguous. V dropped 4 bases and J dropped 1 base, with 7 bases sitting between them. The germline V gene has CDR1 SQVTM and CDR2 ANQGSEA. The CDR3 is 12 residues long. CDR3 sequence (DNA): TGCAGCGTTGTACCTGGGAACACTGAAGCTTTCTTT. It translates to CSVVPGNTEAFF.

This clonotype was recorded at least ten times. This chain joins TRBV5-1 and TRBJ2-4; D is perhaps TRBD1 or TRBD2 (5 bases each). The germline V gene encodes CDR1 SGHRS and CDR2 YFSETQ. The CDR3 runs 14 residues. Trimming pared 1 base from V and 6 bases from J, leaving 11 bases between. The CDR3 sequence: CASSLTGQGNIQYF. DNA of the CDR3: TGCGCCAGCAGCTTGACGGGGCAGGGAAACATTCAGTACTTC.

V is TRBV19 and J is TRBJ1-2, with 7 bases lining up with TRBD1. The CDR3 runs to 12 residues. Germline loops: CDR1 LNHDA, CDR2 SQIVND (reference sequence). The ends lost 11 bases at V and 3 bases at J; junction bases unmatched: 6. The CDR3 DNA sequence: TGTGCCTCTTCAGGGGGATACTATGGCTACACCTTC. Translating gives CASSGGYYGYTF.

The chain carries TRBV28 and TRBJ2-5; 9 bases align to TRBD2. J lost 5 bases, V lost 5 bases, and 12 bases had no gene match. From germline, CDR1 is MDHEN and CDR2 SYDVKM. This CDR3 has 16 residues. The CDR3, as DNA: TGTGCCAGCAGTACCGGTTTCCTAGCGGGGACCGAGACCCAGTACTTC. As protein: CASSTGFLAGTETQYF.

The chain recombines TRBV6-1 with TRBJ2-3; possible D gene TRBD2, 5 bases. Germline-derived CDR1 and CDR2 are MNHNS and SASEGT. The V end lost 8 bases, the J end lost 2 bases, and 11 bases lay between the germline ends. The CDR3 is 13 amino acids. CDR3 DNA sequence: TGTGCCAGCCGGCAGGACTTCACAGATACGCAGTATTTT. As protein: CASRQDFTDTQYF.

J is TRBJ2-2 and V is TRBV7-9; unclear D gene. Trimming removed 4 bases from V and 7 bases from J, with 10 bases in between. Germline CDR1 and CDR2: SEHNR and FQNEAQ (reference sequence). The CDR3 loop spans 13 amino acids. The CDR3 DNA is TGTGCCAGCAGCTCCCAACTTTTCGGGGAGCTGTTTTTT. This encodes CASSSQLFGELFF.

In this sample, this clonotype turned up a few times. The chain uses TRBV18 and TRBJ2-1; 7 bases align to TRBD1. Unmatched junction bases numbered 6, after V lost 4 bases and J lost 3 bases. Germline V gene data show CDR1 as KGHSH and CDR2 as LQKENI. The CDR3 totals 15 residues. CDR3 region: CASSHRQGDYNEQFF. The CDR3 bases are TGTGCCAGCTCACACCGGCAGGGGGACTACAATGAGCAGTTCTTC.

This clonotype came up a few times. The V call is TRBV3-1, the J call TRBJ2-5; no clear D gene. The V and J ends lost 1 base and 4 bases respectively, with 4 bases between them. The CDR3 contains 12 residues. Germline V gene lookup returns CDR1 LGHDT and CDR2 YNNKEL (reference sequence). This chain's CDR3 is CASSQGVETQYF. CDR3 sequence (DNA): TGTGCCAGCAGCCAAGGAGTAGAGACCCAGTACTTC.

This clonotype was observed a few times. The rearrangement links TRBV12-3 or TRBV12-4 to TRBJ1-5; TRBD1 aligns across 10 bases. The CDR3 extends over 15 amino acids. V was clipped by 6 bases and J by 6 bases; unmatched bases: 8. Written as DNA, the CDR3 is TGTGCCAGCAGGGCAGAGACAGGGGGCCTTCAGCCCCAGCATTTT. As protein: CASRAETGGLQPQHF.

Note on this clonotype: A read error may produce the germline difference seen at one junction end. This chain links TRBV5-1 with TRBJ1-1; perhaps TRBD1 as D (5 bases). From germline, CDR1 is SGHRS and CDR2 YFSETQ. The CDR3 runs to 14 residues. CDR3 coding DNA: TGCGCCAGCAGCTTGGTCGGGGGAAACATTGAAGCTTTCTTT. It specifies CASSLVGGNIEAFF.

The chain uses TRBV5-1 and TRBJ2-1; maybe TRBD2 (5 bases). The ends were cut back, 0 bases at V and 8 bases at J, with 12 bases in the middle. CDR3 size: 14 residues. Germline V CDR1 and CDR2: SGHRS, YFSETQ. CDR3 in DNA: TGCGCCAGCAGCTTGGAGGCTAGCCGCTATGAGCAGTTCTTC. Encoded protein: CASSLEASRYEQFF.

This rearrangement joins TRBV12-3 or TRBV12-4 to TRBJ2-1, with TRBD1 matching 9 bases. The length of the CDR3 is 12 residues. The ends lost 5 bases at V and 12 bases at J; junction bases unmatched: 5. The CDR3 DNA is TGTGCCAGCAGTCTGACAGGGGGTCGGCAGTTCTTC. This sequence encodes CASSLTGGRQFF.

V and J are TRBV6-1 and TRBJ2-7; 8 bases line up with TRBD1. There are 15 residues in the CDR3. The J segment lost 3 bases and the V segment lost 1 base, leaving 5 bases of the junction unmatched. Germline V gene lookup returns CDR1 MNHNS and CDR2 SASEGT. CDR3 bases: TGTGCCAGCAGTGAAGGGGCAGGGGGCATCTACGAGCAGTACTTC. Its protein product is CASSEGAGGIYEQYF.

V usage is TRBV12-3 or TRBV12-4 and J usage is TRBJ2-3, with D hard to call. The V and J ends lost 0 bases and 0 bases respectively, with 7 bases between them. This CDR3 spans 15 amino acids. The CDR3 bases are TGTGCCAGCAGTTTAGCGCTATCTAGCACAGATACGCAGTATTTT. Translating gives CASSLALSSTDTQYF.

This clonotype came up a few times. The V gene is TRBV4-2, the J gene TRBJ2-7, with TRBD2 identical over 10 bases. The CDR3 length is 15 residues. Losses at the gene ends were 0 bases for V and 4 bases for J; bases not matched to a gene: 3. Germline-derived CDR1 and CDR2 are LGHNA and YNFKEQ. CDR3 protein: CASSQDLLAGYEQYF. For the CDR3, the DNA is TGTGCCAGCAGCCAAGATTTACTAGCGGGGTACGAGCAGTACTTC.

This chain joins TRBV6-5 and TRBJ2-7; tentatively, D is TRBD2 (6 bases). CDR3 length equals 16 residues. Germline V lookup: CDR1 MNHEY, CDR2 SVGAGI. V gave up 0 bases and J gave up 3 bases, with 15 bases separating them. The CDR3 bases are TGTGCCAGCAGTTACTCGTCCAGCGGGCGAAGCTACGAGCAGTACTTC. It is translated as CASSYSSSGRSYEQYF.

This clonotype has a handful of counts. V usage is TRBV27 and J usage is TRBJ2-1; D call uncertain. Looked up from germline, CDR1 is MNHEY and CDR2 is SMNVEV (reference sequence). The CDR3 loop spans 14 amino acids. Trimming removed 8 bases from V and 4 bases from J, with 15 bases in between. The CDR3 region is CASFKFPLYNEQFF. Here the CDR3 DNA reads TGTGCCAGCTTCAAATTCCCCCTATACAATGAGCAGTTCTTC.